This record covers a single TCR beta chain. These data belong to a study of high-grade serous ovarian cancer treatment subgroups. The tumor samples were collected prior to definitive surgery or chemotherapy. Produced via immunoSEQ multiplex PCR; TCRdb's table is partial and in-frame only. Of 3,000 to 4,500 clones listed, about 68% are singletons. This sequence was found in a human donor with high-grade serous ovarian cancer. The sequenced sample consisted of tumor tissue.

CDR3 in DNA: TGTGCCAGCTCACCAAAGTTAGCTAGCGGGAGTGGAGATGAGCAGTTCTTC. It yields the protein CASSPKLASGSGDEQFF. The chain combines TRBV18 with TRBJ2-1, with 10 positions matching TRBD2. From germline, CDR1 is KGHSH and CDR2 LQKENI. Germline trimming cut 2 bases from V and 8 bases from J; bases unmatched to any gene: 12. The CDR3 covers 17 residues.